This TCR beta chain was retrieved from a study of shared clonotypes between healthy human individuals. The study's findings and limits: Sampling included only blood; tissue repertoires likely differ. Sequencing of the sorted subsets was shown by rarefaction to be incomplete despite large depth. Naive CD4 clonotypes were shared across several donors at about 5%.

DNA at approximately 200 ng, tens of thousands of T cell genomes, went into sorted-subset replicate PCRs. TCRdb's table, derived via immunoSEQ multiplex PCR, lists solely in-frame clones and lacks some. This repertoire shows some 1 million clones, about 74% found once; its top ten account for approximately 1.5%. As for this clone: No antigen is known for it.

Trimming removed 4 bases from V and 5 bases from J; junction bases left unmatched: 9. This CDR3 is 17 amino acids long. Germline V lookup: CDR1 SGHTA, CDR2 FQGNSA. V gene TRBV7-2 combines with J gene TRBJ2-1; 12 bases align to TRBD2. The sample consisted of memory CD4+ T cells sorted from blood. As for subset: CD45RA-negative fraction. This sequence originates from a man between 18 and 29 years old in good health. Here the CDR3 reads CASSSKIGLAGNNEQFF. CDR3 DNA: TGTGCCAGCAGCTCAAAGATCGGACTAGCGGGAAACAATGAGCAGTTCTTC. The variable domain in full, completed from reference TRBV7-2 and TRBJ2-1, reads GAGVSQSPSNKVTEKGKDVELRCDPISGHTALYWYRQSLGQGLEFLIYFQGNSAPDKSGLPSDRFSAERTGGSVSTLTIQRTQQEDSAVYLCASSSKIGLAGNNEQFFGPGTRLTVL.